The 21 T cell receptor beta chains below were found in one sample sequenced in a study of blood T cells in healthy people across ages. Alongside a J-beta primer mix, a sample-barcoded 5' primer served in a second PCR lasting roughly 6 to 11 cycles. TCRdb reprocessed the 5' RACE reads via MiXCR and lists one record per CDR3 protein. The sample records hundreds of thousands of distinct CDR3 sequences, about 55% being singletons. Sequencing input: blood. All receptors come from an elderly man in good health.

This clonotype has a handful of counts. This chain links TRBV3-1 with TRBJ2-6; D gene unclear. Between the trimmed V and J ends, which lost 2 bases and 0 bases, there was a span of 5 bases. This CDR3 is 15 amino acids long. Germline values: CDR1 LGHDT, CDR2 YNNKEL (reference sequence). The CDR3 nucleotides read TGTGCCAGCAGCCAATGGGCCTCTGGGGCCAACGTCCTGACTTTC. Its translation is CASSQWASGANVLTF.

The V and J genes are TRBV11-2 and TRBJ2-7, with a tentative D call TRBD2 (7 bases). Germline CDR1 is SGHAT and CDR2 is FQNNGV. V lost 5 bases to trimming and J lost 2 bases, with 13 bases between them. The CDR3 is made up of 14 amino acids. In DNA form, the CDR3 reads TGTGCCAGCAGCGCTTACGGGGGGCCCTACGAGCAGTACTTC. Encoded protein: CASSAYGGPYEQYF.

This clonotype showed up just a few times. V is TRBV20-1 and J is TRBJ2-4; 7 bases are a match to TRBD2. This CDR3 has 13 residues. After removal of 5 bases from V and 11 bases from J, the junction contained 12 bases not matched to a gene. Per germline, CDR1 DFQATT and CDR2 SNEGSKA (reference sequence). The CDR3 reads CSAPIVERDVQYF. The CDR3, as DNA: TGCAGTGCTCCCATCGTGGAGCGGGACGTTCAGTACTTC.

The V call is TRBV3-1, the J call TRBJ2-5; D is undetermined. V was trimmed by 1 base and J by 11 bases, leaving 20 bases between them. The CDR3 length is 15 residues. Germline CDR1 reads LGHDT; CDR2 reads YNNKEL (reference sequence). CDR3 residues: CASSQVFMAYNEQYF. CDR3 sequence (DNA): TGTGCCAGCAGCCAAGTTTTTATGGCTTACAATGAGCAGTACTTC.

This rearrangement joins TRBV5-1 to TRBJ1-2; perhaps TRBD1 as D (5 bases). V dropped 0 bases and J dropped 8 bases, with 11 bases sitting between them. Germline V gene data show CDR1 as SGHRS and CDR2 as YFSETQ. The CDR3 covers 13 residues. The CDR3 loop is CASSLAGVAGYTF. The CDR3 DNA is TGCGCCAGCAGCTTGGCGGGGGTGGCCGGCTACACCTTC.

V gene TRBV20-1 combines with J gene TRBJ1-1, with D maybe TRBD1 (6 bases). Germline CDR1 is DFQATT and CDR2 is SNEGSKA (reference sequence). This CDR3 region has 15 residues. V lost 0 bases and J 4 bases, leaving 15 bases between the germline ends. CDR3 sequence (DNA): TGCAGTGCTAGAGATCCCGCCGGGGGCCTCACTGAAGCTTTCTTT. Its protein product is CSARDPAGGLTEAFF.

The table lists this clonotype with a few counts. The CDR3 protein is CASSWRGGETQYF. The CDR3 DNA reads as TGTGCCAGCAGTTGGCGGGGAGGGGAGACCCAGTACTTC. The chain is built from TRBV12-3 or TRBV12-4 and TRBJ2-5; 7 bases agree with TRBD2. The CDR3 has 13 residues. The ends lost 4 bases at V and 5 bases at J; junction bases unmatched: 4.

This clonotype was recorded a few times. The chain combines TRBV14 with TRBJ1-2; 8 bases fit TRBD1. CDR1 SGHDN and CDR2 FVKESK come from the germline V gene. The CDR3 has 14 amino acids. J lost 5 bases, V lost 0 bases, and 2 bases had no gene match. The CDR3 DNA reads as TGTGCCAGCAGCCAAGACAGGGGGCGGTATGGCTACACCTTC. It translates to CASSQDRGRYGYTF.

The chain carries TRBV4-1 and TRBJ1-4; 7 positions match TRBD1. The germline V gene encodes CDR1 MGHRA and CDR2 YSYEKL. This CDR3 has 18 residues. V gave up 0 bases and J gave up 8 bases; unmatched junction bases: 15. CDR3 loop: CASSQDPLRKGGAEKLFF. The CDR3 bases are TGCGCCAGCAGCCAAGACCCACTGAGGAAAGGGGGCGCGGAAAAACTGTTTTTT.

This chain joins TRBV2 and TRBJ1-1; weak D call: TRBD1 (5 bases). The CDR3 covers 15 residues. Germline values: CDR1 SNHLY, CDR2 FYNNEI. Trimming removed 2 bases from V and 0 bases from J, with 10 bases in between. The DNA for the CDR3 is TGTGCCAGCAGTGAACTGGGGGGAATGAACACTGAAGCTTTCTTT. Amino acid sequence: CASSELGGMNTEAFF. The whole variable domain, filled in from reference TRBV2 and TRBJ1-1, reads EPEVTQTPSHQVTQMGQEVILRCVPISNHLYFYWYRQILGQKVEFLVSFYNNEISEKSEIFDDQFSVERPDGSNFTLKIRSTKLEDSAMYFCASSELGGMNTEAFFGQGTRLTVV.

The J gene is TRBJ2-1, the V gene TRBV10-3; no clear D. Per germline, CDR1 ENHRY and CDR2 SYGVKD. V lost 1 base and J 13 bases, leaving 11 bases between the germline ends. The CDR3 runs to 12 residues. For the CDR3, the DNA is TGTGCCATCAGTGAGTTAGAGAAGACCCAGTTCTTC. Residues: CAISELEKTQFF.

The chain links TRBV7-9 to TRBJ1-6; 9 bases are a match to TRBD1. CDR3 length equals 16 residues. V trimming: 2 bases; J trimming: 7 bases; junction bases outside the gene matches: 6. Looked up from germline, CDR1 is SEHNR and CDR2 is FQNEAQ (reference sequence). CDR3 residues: CASSLRGQGNNSPLHF. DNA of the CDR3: TGTGCCAGCAGCTTAAGAGGACAGGGGAACAATTCACCCCTCCACTTT.

CDR3 nucleotide sequence: TGCGCCAGCAGCTTGGGACTTACGGGACCGTACGAGCAGTACTTC. Amino acid sequence: CASSLGLTGPYEQYF. V usage is TRBV5-1 and J usage is TRBJ2-7; the D call may be TRBD1 or TRBD2 (5 bases each). The CDR3 is made up of 15 amino acids. V lost 0 bases, J lost 4 bases, and 14 bases lay in between. From germline, CDR1 is SGHRS and CDR2 YFSETQ.

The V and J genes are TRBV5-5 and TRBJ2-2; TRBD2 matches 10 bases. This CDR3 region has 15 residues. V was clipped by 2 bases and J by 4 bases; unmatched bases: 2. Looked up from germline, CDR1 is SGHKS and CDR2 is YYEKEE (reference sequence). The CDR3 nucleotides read TGTGCCAGCAGCTTACTAGCGGGATCCACCGGGGAGCTGTTTTTT. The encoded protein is CASSLLAGSTGELFF.

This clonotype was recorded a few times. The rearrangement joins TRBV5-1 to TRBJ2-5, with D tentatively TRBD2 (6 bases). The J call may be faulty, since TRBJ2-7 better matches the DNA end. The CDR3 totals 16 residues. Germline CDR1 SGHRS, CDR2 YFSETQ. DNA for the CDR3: TGCGCCAGCAGCTTGGCCGAAAGTAGGACTACGTACGAGCAGTACTTC. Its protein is CASSLAESRTTYEQYF.

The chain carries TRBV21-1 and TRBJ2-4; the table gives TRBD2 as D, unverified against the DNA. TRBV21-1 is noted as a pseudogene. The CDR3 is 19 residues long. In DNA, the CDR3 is TGTGCCAGCAGCAAAGCCAAGGTAGCGGGAGAGTCGGCCAAAAACATTCAGTACTTC. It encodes CASSKAKVAGESAKNIQYF.

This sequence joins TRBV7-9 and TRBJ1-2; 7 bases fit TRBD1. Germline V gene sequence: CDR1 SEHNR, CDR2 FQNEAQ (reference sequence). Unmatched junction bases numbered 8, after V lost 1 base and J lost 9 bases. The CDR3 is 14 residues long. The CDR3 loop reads CASSLEQGGISYTF. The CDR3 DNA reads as TGTGCCAGCAGCTTAGAACAAGGGGGCATCAGCTACACCTTC.

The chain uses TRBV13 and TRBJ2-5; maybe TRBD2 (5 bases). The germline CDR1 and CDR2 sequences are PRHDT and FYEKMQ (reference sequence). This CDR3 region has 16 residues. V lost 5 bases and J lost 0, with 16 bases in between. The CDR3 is CASSGDFGRDQETQYF. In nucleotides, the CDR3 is TGTGCCAGCAGCGGAGACTTTGGGCGGGACCAAGAGACCCAGTACTTC.

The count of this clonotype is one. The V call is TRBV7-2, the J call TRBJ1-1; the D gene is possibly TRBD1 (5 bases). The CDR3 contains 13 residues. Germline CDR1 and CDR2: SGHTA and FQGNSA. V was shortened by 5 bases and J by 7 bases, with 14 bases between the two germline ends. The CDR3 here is CASSVGRGLEAFF. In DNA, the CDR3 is TGTGCCAGCAGCGTAGGACGGGGACTTGAAGCTTTCTTT. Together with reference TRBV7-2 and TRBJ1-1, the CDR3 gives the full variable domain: GAGVSQSPSNKVTEKGKDVELRCDPISGHTALYWYRQSLGQGLEFLIYFQGNSAPDKSGLPSDRFSAERTGGSVSTLTIQRTQQEDSAVYLCASSVGRGLEAFFGQGTRLTVV.

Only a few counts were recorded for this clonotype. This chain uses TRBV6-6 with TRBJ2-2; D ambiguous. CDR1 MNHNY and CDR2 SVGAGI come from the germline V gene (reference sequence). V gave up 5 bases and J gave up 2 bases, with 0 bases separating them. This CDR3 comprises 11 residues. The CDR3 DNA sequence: TGTGCCAGCAGTAACACCGGGGAGCTGTTTTTT. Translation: CASSNTGELFF.

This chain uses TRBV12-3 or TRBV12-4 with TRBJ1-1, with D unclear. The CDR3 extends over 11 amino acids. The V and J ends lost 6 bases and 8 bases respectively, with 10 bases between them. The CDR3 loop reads CASSRSGEAFF. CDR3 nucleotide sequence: TGTGCCAGCAGCAGATCCGGGGAAGCTTTCTTT.